This T cell receptor (beta chain) was observed in a study of T-cell reconstitution after alpha-beta-depleted transplantation in children. Regarding the study as a whole: Where alpha-beta T cells came from about two months after transplant was reportedly several hundred expanded graft clones.

This sample's TCRbeta library carried unique molecular identifier barcodes. TCRdb passed the PCR reads through MiXCR, listing each CDR3 protein once. The repertoire holds just over 200,000 distinct CDR3 sequences, approximately 8.4% seen once, with 35% in the top ten. This CDR3 has 13 residues. V was clipped by 0 bases and J by 1 base, with 7 bases between them. Germline V gene lookup returns CDR1 DFQATT and CDR2 SNEGSKA (reference sequence). This clonotype was detected many times. Its antigen is not known. The TCR sequence derives from a male patient aged 2 to 10 who had a stem cell transplant for acute myeloid leukemia, so the T cells may come from the graft donor. The rearrangement joins TRBV20-1 to TRBJ2-7, with D perhaps TRBD2 (6 bases). The input for sequencing was PBMCs, mostly from graft donor cells, taken 360 days after TCRalphabeta/CD19-depleted stem cell transplant. CDR3 loop: CSARDLASYEQYF. In DNA form, the CDR3 reads TGCAGTGCTAGAGACCTAGCGTCCTACGAGCAGTACTTC.